These 4 T cell receptor beta chains were all obtained from the same sample, sequenced in a study of blood T cell repertoires in COVID-19. Here immunoSEQ multiplex PCR was the method, and the copy in TCRdb shows in-frame clones only, minus some. The table lists roughly 300,000 clones, about 87% of them singletons. The sample consisted of PBMCs or T cells enriched from blood (not recorded which). Receptors originate from a woman between 25 and 40 years old who had recovered from COVID-19.

V gene TRBV7-3 combines with J gene TRBJ1-1, with D possibly TRBD1 on 5 matching bases. In germline, CDR1 is SGHTA, CDR2 FQGTGA. Trimming shortened V by 2 bases and J by 10 bases, and 20 bases separated the two germline ends. The CDR3 extends over 15 amino acids. CDR3 sequence reads: CASSLQGGEGVRAFF. CDR3 DNA sequence: TGTGCCAGCAGCTTACAGGGTGGGGAAGGGGTTAGAGCTTTCTTT.

This clone was counted between two and nine times. The V gene is TRBV5-1, the J gene TRBJ1-2; 8 positions agree with TRBD1. The germline V gene encodes CDR1 SGHRS and CDR2 YFSETQ. This CDR3 contains 15 residues. The ends lost 0 bases at V and 4 bases at J; junction bases unmatched: 5. CDR3 nucleotides: TGCGCCAGCAGCTTGGGTGGCAGGGGGCCCTATGGCTACACCTTC. Translated, it gives CASSLGGRGPYGYTF. Looking up the rest from reference TRBV5-1 and TRBJ1-2 gives the full variable domain: KAGVTQTPRYLIKTRGQQVTLSCSPISGHRSVSWYQQTPGQGLQFLFEYFSETQRNKGNFPGRFSGRQFSNSRSEMNVSTLELGDSALYLCASSLGGRGPYGYTFGSGTRLTVV.

This rearrangement joins TRBV14 to TRBJ1-1; D call uncertain. The V end was cut by 4 bases, the J end by 1 base, with 10 bases between. Germline V gene data show CDR1 as SGHDN and CDR2 as FVKESK. The CDR3 totals 14 residues. Written as DNA, the CDR3 is TGTGCCAGCAGCCCACAGCTCACGAACACTGAAGCTTTCTTT. Protein sequence: CASSPQLTNTEAFF.

The rearrangement links TRBV29-1 to TRBJ1-2, with D unresolved. Germline V gene sequence: CDR1 SQVTM, CDR2 ANQGSEA. The CDR3 extends over 13 amino acids. V lost 4 bases, J lost 2 bases, and 11 bases lay in between. Here the CDR3 DNA reads TGCAGCGTTGTTCCGGGGTACAACTATGGCTACACCTTC. Its translation: CSVVPGYNYGYTF.